This TCR beta chain comes out of a study of T cells in Graves' hyperthyroidism and ophthalmopathy. TCR beta CDR3 regions were amplified from RNA transcripts. With the HTBI primer set, the TCR CDR3 went through a first round of RT-PCR. TCRdb fed the multiplex PCR reads into MiXCR, producing one record per CDR3 protein. The table includes more than 350,000 distinct CDR3 sequences, about 17% detected once. Isolation of PBMCs was performed on around 10 ml fresh peripheral blood. The V and J ends lost 4 bases and 6 bases respectively, with 13 bases between them. This CDR3 contains 14 residues. Looked up from germline, CDR1 is SGHRS and CDR2 is YFSETQ.

The chain employs TRBV5-1 and TRBJ1-4, with D possibly matching TRBD1 (6 bases). Material: blood. This receptor was obtained from a woman in her twenties or thirties with Graves' hyperthyroidism that later progressed to Graves' ophthalmopathy. The CDR3 nucleotides are TGCGCCAGCAGCCCTGTAGCAGGGGATGAAAAACTGTTTTTT. Translating gives CASSPVAGDEKLFF.